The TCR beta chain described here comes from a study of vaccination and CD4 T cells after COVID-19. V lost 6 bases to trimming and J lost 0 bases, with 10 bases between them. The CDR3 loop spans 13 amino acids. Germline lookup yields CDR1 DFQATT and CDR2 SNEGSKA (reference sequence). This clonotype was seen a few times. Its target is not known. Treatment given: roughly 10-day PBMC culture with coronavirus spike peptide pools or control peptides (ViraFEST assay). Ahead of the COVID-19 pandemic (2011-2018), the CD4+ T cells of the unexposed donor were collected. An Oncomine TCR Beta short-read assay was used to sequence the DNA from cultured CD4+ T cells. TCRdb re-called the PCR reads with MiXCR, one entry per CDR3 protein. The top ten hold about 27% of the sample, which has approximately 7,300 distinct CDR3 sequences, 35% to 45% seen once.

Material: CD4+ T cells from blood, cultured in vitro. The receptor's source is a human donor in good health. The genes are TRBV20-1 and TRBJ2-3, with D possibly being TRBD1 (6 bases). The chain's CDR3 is CSAKQGSTDTQYF. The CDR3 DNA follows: TGCAGTGCGAAGCAGGGGAGCACAGATACGCAGTATTTT.